These 8 T cell receptor beta chains came from one sample sequenced in a study of cytotoxic CD8 clonotypes in ibrutinib-treated CLL. Method: immunoSEQ multiplex PCR; TCRdb's copy keeps in-frame clones and lacks some. The sample yields some 200,000 clones, about 72% seen once. Sample: PBMCs, taken after 24 months of ibrutinib treatment. Source of these receptors: a human donor with chronic lymphocytic leukemia.

V gene TRBV30 combines with J gene TRBJ2-7; D not resolved. The CDR3 runs 17 residues. V lost 6 bases to trimming and J lost 2 bases, with 26 bases between them. The germline V gene encodes CDR1 GTSNPN and CDR2 SVGIG (reference sequence). CDR3 amino acids: CACLPVSGIGSTYEQYF. CDR3 DNA sequence: TGTGCCTGCTTGCCGGTCTCTGGGATAGGGTCTACCTACGAGCAGTACTTC.

This clone showed up just a few times. The CDR3 here is CASSWGTTRYEQYF. The CDR3 DNA follows: TGTGCCAGCAGCTGGGGGACTACCAGATACGAGCAGTACTTC. The genes are TRBV5-4 and TRBJ2-7; 7 bases match TRBD2. This CDR3 is 14 amino acids long. Germline V gives CDR1 SGHNT, CDR2 YYREEE (reference sequence). The trim removed 3 bases at V and 4 bases at J, leaving 7 bases unmatched.

The gene calls are TRBV7-2 and TRBJ2-7; 14 nucleotides align to TRBD2. Germline trimming cut 4 bases from V and 1 base from J; bases unmatched to any gene: 12. This CDR3 comprises 19 residues. Germline lookup yields CDR1 SGHTA and CDR2 FQGNSA. The CDR3 here is CASSSNGLAGGSLSYEQYF. In DNA form, the CDR3 reads TGTGCCAGCAGCTCTAATGGACTAGCGGGAGGTTCCTTGTCCTACGAGCAGTACTTC.

This clone was observed once. V usage is TRBV7-9 and J usage is TRBJ2-7; D uncertain. The ends were cut back, 4 bases at V and 3 bases at J, with 10 bases in the middle. Germline values: CDR1 SEHNR, CDR2 FQNEAQ (reference sequence). This CDR3 is built from 13 residues. The CDR3, as DNA: TGTGCCAGCAGCTCCTCCCACAGCTACGAGCAGTACTTC. Protein: CASSSSHSYEQYF.

A few counts support this clone. The rearrangement joins TRBV18 to TRBJ2-7, with 12 bases that match TRBD2. From germline, CDR1 is KGHSH and CDR2 LQKENI. This CDR3 contains 15 residues. V was pared by 4 bases and J by 4 bases, with 5 bases of the junction left unmatched. CDR3 region: CASSHPGLAGYEQYF. CDR3 coding DNA: TGTGCCAGCTCACACCCGGGACTAGCGGGTTACGAGCAGTACTTC.

A few counts support this clone. V and J are TRBV6-1 and TRBJ2-5, with TRBD1 identical over 9 bases. The CDR3 covers 13 residues. Losses at the gene ends were 6 bases for V and 2 bases for J; bases not matched to a gene: 1. Germline lookup yields CDR1 MNHNS and CDR2 SASEGT. Written as DNA, the CDR3 is TGTGCCAGCAGCGGACAGGGGCAAGAGACCCAGTACTTC. This codes for CASSGQGQETQYF.

This clone was seen a single time. This sequence joins TRBV10-3 and TRBJ2-7; no definite D call. The CDR3 covers 13 residues. The V gene's germline CDR1 is ENHRY and CDR2 SYGVKD. The V end was cut by 4 bases, the J end by 6 bases, with 13 bases between. The CDR3 DNA follows: TGTGCCATCAGTGTAAAGGGTAGTGGCGAGCAGTACTTC. As protein: CAISVKGSGEQYF.

CDR3 sequence reads: CASSLLGSTEAFF. CDR3 DNA sequence: TGTGCCAGCAGCTTGTTGGGCAGCACTGAAGCTTTCTTT. The chain employs TRBV5-4 and TRBJ1-1; no reliable D call. The CDR3 runs to 13 residues. Trimming shortened V by 1 base and J by 4 bases, and 8 bases separated the two germline ends. The germline CDR1 and CDR2 sequences are SGHNT and YYREEE (reference sequence).